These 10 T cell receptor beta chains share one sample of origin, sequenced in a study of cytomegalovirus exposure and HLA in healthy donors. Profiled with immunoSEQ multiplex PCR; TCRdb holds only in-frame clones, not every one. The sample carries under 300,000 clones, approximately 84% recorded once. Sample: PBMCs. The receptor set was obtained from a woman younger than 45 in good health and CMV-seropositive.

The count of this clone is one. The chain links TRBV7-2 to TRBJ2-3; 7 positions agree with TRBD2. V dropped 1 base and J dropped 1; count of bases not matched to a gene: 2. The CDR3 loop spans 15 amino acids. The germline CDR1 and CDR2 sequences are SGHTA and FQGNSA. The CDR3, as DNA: TGTGCCAGCAGCTTAGGAGCGGGGCGCACAGATACGCAGTATTTT. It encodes CASSLGAGRTDTQYF.

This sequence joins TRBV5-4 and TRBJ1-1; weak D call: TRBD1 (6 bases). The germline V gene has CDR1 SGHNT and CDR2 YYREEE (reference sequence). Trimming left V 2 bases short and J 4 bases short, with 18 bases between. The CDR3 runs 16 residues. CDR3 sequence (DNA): TGTGCCAGCAGCTTCCCCCCAGGGGCGGGTGGCACTGAAGCTTTCTTT. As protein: CASSFPPGAGGTEAFF.

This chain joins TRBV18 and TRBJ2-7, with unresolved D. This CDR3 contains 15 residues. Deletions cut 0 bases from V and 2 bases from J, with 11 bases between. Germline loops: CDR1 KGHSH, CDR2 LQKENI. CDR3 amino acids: CASSPPPGETYEQYF. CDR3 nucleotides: TGTGCCAGCTCACCACCACCCGGTGAAACCTACGAGCAGTACTTC. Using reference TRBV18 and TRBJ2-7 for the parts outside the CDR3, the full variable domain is NAGVMQNPRHLVRRRGQEARLRCSPMKGHSHVYWYRQLPEEGLKFMVYLQKENIIDESGMPKERFSAEFPKEGPSILRIQQVVRGDSAAYFCASSPPPGETYEQYFGPGTRLTVT.

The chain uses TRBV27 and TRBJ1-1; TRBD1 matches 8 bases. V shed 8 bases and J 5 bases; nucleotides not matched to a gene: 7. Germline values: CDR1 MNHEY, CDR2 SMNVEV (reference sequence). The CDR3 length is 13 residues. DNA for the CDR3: TGTGCCAGCGCCTTACAGGGGGGGACTGAAGCTTTCTTT. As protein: CASALQGGTEAFF.

The DNA of the CDR3 is TGTGCCATCCAGGGGTATAGCAATCAGCCCCAGCATTTT. Encoded protein: CAIQGYSNQPQHF. The chain carries TRBV27 and TRBJ1-5, with D perhaps matching TRBD1 (6 bases). Germline V CDR1 and CDR2: MNHEY, SMNVEV (reference sequence). V was pared by 10 bases and J by 0 bases, with 10 bases between. The CDR3 totals 13 residues.

The CDR3: CASSDLDSGTGGGYTF. Here the CDR3 DNA reads TGTGCCAGCAGCGATTTAGATTCCGGGACAGGGGGAGGCTACACCTTC. The V gene is TRBV7-9, the J gene TRBJ1-2; 11 bases align to TRBD1. V lost 5 bases and J lost 8; bases outside the gene matches: 13. Germline assignment: CDR1 SEHNR and CDR2 FQNEAQ (reference sequence). The CDR3 is 16 amino acids.

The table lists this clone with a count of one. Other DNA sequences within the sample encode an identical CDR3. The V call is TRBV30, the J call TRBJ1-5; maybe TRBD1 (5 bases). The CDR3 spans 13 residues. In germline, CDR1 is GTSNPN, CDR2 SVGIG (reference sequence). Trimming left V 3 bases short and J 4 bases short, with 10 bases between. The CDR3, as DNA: TGTGCCTGGAGCGGGAGGGGTAATCAGCCCCAGCATTTT. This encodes CAWSGRGNQPQHF.

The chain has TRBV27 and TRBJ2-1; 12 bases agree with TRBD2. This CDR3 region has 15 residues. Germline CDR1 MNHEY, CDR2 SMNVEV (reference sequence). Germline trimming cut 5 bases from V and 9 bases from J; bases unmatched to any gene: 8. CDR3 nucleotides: TGTGCCAGCAGTGTCACTAGCGGGAGGACGTTTGAGCAGTTCTTC. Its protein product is CASSVTSGRTFEQFF.

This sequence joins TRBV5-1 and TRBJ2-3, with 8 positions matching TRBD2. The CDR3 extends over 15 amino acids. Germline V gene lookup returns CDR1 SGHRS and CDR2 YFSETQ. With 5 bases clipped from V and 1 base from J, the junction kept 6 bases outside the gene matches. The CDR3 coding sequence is TGCGCCAGCAGTATCCCCGGGGGGGGCACAGATACGCAGTATTTT. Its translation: CASSIPGGGTDTQYF.

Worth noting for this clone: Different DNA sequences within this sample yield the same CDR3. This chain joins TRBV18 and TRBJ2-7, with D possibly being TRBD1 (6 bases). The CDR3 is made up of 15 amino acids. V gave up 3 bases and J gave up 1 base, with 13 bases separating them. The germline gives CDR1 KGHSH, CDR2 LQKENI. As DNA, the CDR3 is TGTGCCAGCTCACCTGGGGCGCAGGGGTCCTACGAGCAGTACTTC. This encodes CASSPGAQGSYEQYF.